The 16 T cell receptor beta chains below come from one sample, sequenced in a study of blood T cell repertoires in COVID-19 (dated by TCRdb to 2018 to 2021). Libraries were constructed by the immunoSEQ multiplex PCR assay. Imported from immuneACCESS, the table was reduced by TCRdb to in-frame sequences with V and J called. These copies leave out some clones; in studies compared against another copy, an unresolved V gene accounts for under half, and the cause of the remainder is not known. The sample has about 36,000 clones on record, over 60% of them singletons. The ten most abundant clones make up about 2.1% of the sample. Material: peripheral blood. All receptors come from a man aged 55 to 69 with active COVID-19.

The CDR3 region has the DNA TGTGCCAGCGGCAGTCAGCGGGGAGAGGGAGGGGAGCAGTACTTC. Translation: CASGSQRGEGGEQYF. The genes are TRBV7-9 and TRBJ2-7; TRBD2 matches 7 bases. The length of the CDR3 is 15 residues. Germline CDR1 reads SEHNR; CDR2 reads FQNEAQ (reference sequence). V lost 8 bases to trimming and J lost 7 bases; unmatched junction nucleotides: 17.

This chain connects TRBV5-6 to TRBJ2-4; D unclear. This CDR3 is built from 11 residues. V shed 2 bases and J shed 14 bases, with 11 bases lying between them. The germline V gene encodes CDR1 SGHDT and CDR2 YYEEEE. CDR3 DNA: TGTGCCAGCAGCTTAGGAAACAGAGAGTACTTC. This translates into CASSLGNREYF.

The V gene is TRBV29-1, the J gene TRBJ2-1; D is possibly TRBD2 (5 bases). There are 12 residues in the CDR3. Per germline, CDR1 SQVTM and CDR2 ANQGSEA. V lost 3 bases, J lost 7 bases, and 10 bases lay in between. Here the CDR3 DNA reads TGCAGCGTTGACGGGAAGAAGAATGAGCAGTTCTTC. Its translation: CSVDGKKNEQFF.

The chain is built from TRBV27 and TRBJ1-2, with TRBD1 identical over 9 bases. The germline V gene encodes CDR1 MNHEY and CDR2 SMNVEV (reference sequence). The V gene end was trimmed by 2 bases and the J gene end by 5 bases; junction bases not matched to a gene: 6. The CDR3 totals 15 residues. The CDR3 coding sequence is TGTGCCAGCAGTTTAATAACAGGGGGCAATTATGGCTACACCTTC. This encodes CASSLITGGNYGYTF.

This clone was observed a single time. The chain links TRBV30 to TRBJ1-2; D gene unclear. Germline CDR1 GTSNPN, CDR2 SVGIG (reference sequence). Trimming cost V 3 bases and J 8 bases, with 16 bases left between them. The CDR3 extends over 13 amino acids. This chain's CDR3 is CAWRVGSGGGYTF. In nucleotides, the CDR3 is TGTGCCTGGAGGGTCGGAAGCGGAGGGGGCTACACCTTC.

The chain links TRBV28 to TRBJ2-7; D might be TRBD1 (5 bases). Germline loops: CDR1 MDHEN, CDR2 SYDVKM. The CDR3 consists of 13 residues. V was pared by 2 bases and J by 3 bases, with 8 bases between. CDR3 sequence: CASSLGQGYEQYF. CDR3 bases: TGTGCCAGCAGTTTAGGTCAGGGCTACGAGCAGTACTTC.

Here the CDR3 reads CAWRQGLGQPQHF. CDR3 coding DNA: TGTGCCTGGCGACAGGGGTTAGGGCAGCCCCAGCATTTT. V and J are TRBV30 and TRBJ1-5; 8 positions match TRBD1. CDR1 and CDR2 (germline): GTSNPN, SVGIG (reference sequence). V shed 5 bases and J 7 bases; nucleotides not matched to a gene: 7. The CDR3 runs to 13 residues.

The J gene is TRBJ2-7, the V gene TRBV7-2; no firm D call. The CDR3 extends over 12 amino acids. CDR1 is SGHTA, CDR2 FQGNSA, per germline. Trimming shortened V by 5 bases and J by 6 bases, and 11 bases separated the two germline ends. Here the CDR3 reads CASSVQSGEQYF. The CDR3 DNA reads TGTGCCAGCAGCGTCCAATCGGGCGAGCAGTACTTC.

This clone was seen once. This chain joins TRBV12-3 or TRBV12-4 and TRBJ2-5; D not resolved. The germline V and J ends were trimmed by 3 bases and 2 bases, with 7 bases remaining between them. The length of the CDR3 is 13 residues. The CDR3 here is CASSLWQQETQYF. CDR3 nucleotides: TGTGCCAGCAGTTTGTGGCAGCAAGAGACCCAGTACTTC.

This clone was recorded once. The rearrangement uses TRBV6-2 or TRBV6-3 and TRBJ1-5, with no clear D. The CDR3 is 13 residues long. The V gene's germline CDR1 is MNHEY and CDR2 SVGEGT. V was trimmed by 1 base and J by 4 bases, leaving 5 bases between them. For the CDR3, the DNA is TGTGCCAGCAGTTACTTTCGGAATCAGCCCCAGCATTTT. Protein sequence: CASSYFRNQPQHF.

The rearrangement uses TRBV29-1 and TRBJ1-2, with 11 nucleotides matching TRBD1. V lost 1 base to trimming and J lost 5 bases; unmatched junction nucleotides: 3. Germline V gene lookup returns CDR1 SQVTM and CDR2 ANQGSEA. There are 14 residues in the CDR3. This CDR3 is CSVEGTGGRYGYTF. The CDR3 nucleotides read TGCAGCGTTGAAGGGACAGGGGGCAGGTATGGCTACACCTTC.

This chain connects TRBV7-8 to TRBJ2-3; 9 nucleotides match TRBD2. The V and J ends lost 3 bases and 0 bases, in that order; junction bases with no gene match: 7. This CDR3 spans 17 amino acids. Germline V gene data show CDR1 as SGHVS and CDR2 as FQNEAQ. The CDR3 coding sequence is TGTGCCAGCAGCTTCGATAGCGGGGGCTCTAGCACAGATACGCAGTATTTT. Protein product: CASSFDSGGSSTDTQYF.

This rearrangement joins TRBV6-6 to TRBJ1-3; the match to TRBD1 covers 10 bases. There are 16 residues in the CDR3. With V trimmed by 5 bases and J by 8 bases, 12 bases remained unmatched. CDR1 is MNHNY, CDR2 SVGAGI, per germline (reference sequence). The CDR3 DNA reads TGTGCCAGCAGTCGCTCATCCGGGACAGGGGCGGACACCATATATTTT. The encoded protein is CASSRSSGTGADTIYF.

As to this clone: Other DNA sequences from this sample encode an identical CDR3 as well. The chain links TRBV5-4 to TRBJ1-1, with 9 bases fitting TRBD1. Germline values: CDR1 SGHNT, CDR2 YYREEE (reference sequence). J was trimmed by 3 bases and V by 2 bases; bases with no gene match: 2. This CDR3 has 14 amino acids. The CDR3 loop reads CASSFDRGYTEAFF. The CDR3 nucleotides read TGTGCCAGCAGCTTCGACAGGGGGTACACTGAAGCTTTCTTT.

The rearrangement uses TRBV9 and TRBJ2-6; D gene uncertain. This CDR3 is 17 amino acids long. V was clipped by 0 bases and J by 0 bases, with 10 bases between them. Germline assignment: CDR1 SGDLS and CDR2 YYNGEE. CDR3 loop: CASSVVSPPSGANVLTF. The CDR3 DNA sequence: TGTGCCAGCAGCGTAGTTAGTCCACCCTCTGGGGCCAACGTCCTGACTTTC.

The chain recombines TRBV12-3 or TRBV12-4 with TRBJ2-1; TRBD2 matches at 7 bases. The CDR3 runs to 12 residues. The V segment lost 5 bases and the J segment 10 bases; nucleotides outside the gene matches: 5. The CDR3 spells CASSPGLSEQFF. The CDR3 bases are TGTGCCAGCAGTCCGGGACTATCCGAGCAGTTCTTC.